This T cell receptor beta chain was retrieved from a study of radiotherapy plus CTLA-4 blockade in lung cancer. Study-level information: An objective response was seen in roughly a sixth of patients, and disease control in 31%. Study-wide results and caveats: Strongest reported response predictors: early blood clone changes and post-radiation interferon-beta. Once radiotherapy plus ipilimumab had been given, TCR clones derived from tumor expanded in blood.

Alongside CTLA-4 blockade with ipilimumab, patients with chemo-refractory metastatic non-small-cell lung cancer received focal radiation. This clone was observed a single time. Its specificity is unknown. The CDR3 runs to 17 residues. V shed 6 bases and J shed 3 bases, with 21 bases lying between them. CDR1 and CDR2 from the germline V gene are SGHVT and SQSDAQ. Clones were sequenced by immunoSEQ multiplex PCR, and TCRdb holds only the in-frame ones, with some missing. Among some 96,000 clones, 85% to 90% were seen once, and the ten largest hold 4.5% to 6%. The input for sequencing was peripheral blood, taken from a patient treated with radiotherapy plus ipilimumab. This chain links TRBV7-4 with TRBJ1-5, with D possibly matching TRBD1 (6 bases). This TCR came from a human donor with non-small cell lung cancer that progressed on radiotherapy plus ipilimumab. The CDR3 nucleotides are TGTGCCAGCAGTCAATCCAGGGGTTCATATACCAATCAGCCCCAGCATTTT. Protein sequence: CASSQSRGSYTNQPQHF.